The next 27 T cell receptor beta chains were all read from a single sample in a study of T-cell reconstitution after alpha-beta-depleted transplantation in children. Unique molecular identifiers were incorporated into the prepared TCRbeta library. MiXCR was run by TCRdb on the PCR reads, yielding one entry per CDR3 protein. Of 200,000 to 250,000 distinct CDR3 sequences detected, under 30% appear once; the ten largest clones hold about 2.5%. The sequencing used PBMCs, collected before TCRalphabeta/CD19-depleted stem cell transplant. These receptor sequences come from a girl aged 2 to 10 with Fanconi anemia, due to receive a stem cell transplant.

V gene TRBV28 combines with J gene TRBJ2-3; 10 nucleotides align to TRBD2. CDR1 and CDR2 from the germline V gene are MDHEN and SYDVKM. The CDR3 contains 17 residues. J lost 4 bases, V lost 7 bases, and 14 bases had no gene match. The CDR3 region is CASNTEGSGRGSDTQYF. CDR3 coding DNA: TGTGCCAGCAACACCGAGGGAAGCGGGAGGGGCTCAGATACGCAGTATTTT.

This clonotype was seen more than once but under ten times. V gene TRBV5-1 combines with J gene TRBJ2-4; 7 nucleotides align to TRBD1. Germline V gives CDR1 SGHRS, CDR2 YFSETQ. The CDR3 spans 14 residues. Trimming removed 2 bases from V and 3 bases from J; junction bases left unmatched: 2. CDR3 nucleotides: TGCGCCAGCAGCTTCAGGGACAGCAAAAACATTCAGTACTTC. Its translation is CASSFRDSKNIQYF.

V is TRBV28 and J is TRBJ2-7; D uncertain. CDR1 and CDR2 (germline): MDHEN, SYDVKM. The CDR3 totals 14 residues. Trimming removed 6 bases at V and 6 bases at J, with 18 bases between. The CDR3 loop reads CASSPLGPFSEQYF. The CDR3 DNA sequence: TGTGCCAGCAGCCCCCTTGGGCCTTTTTCCGAGCAGTACTTC.

The chain recombines TRBV20-1 with TRBJ1-5; possibly TRBD1 for D (5 bases). Per the germline V gene, CDR1 is DFQATT and CDR2 is SNEGSKA (reference sequence). The CDR3 is 17 residues long. Deletions cut 5 bases from V and 4 bases from J, with 24 bases between. The CDR3 region is CSARSKPQGSRNQPQHF. DNA of the CDR3: TGCAGTGCTCGATCAAAACCCCAGGGAAGTAGAAATCAGCCCCAGCATTTT.

The J gene is TRBJ2-5, the V gene TRBV7-9; D ambiguous. In germline, CDR1 is SEHNR, CDR2 FQNEAQ (reference sequence). The V gene lost 4 bases and the J gene lost 3 bases, with 18 bases spanning the gap. CDR3 size: 16 residues. The DNA for the CDR3 is TGTGCCAGCAGCTCCAGCAGGTCCCGTGGGGAAGAGACCCAGTACTTC. Encoded protein: CASSSSRSRGEETQYF.

This chain links TRBV27 with TRBJ2-7; the match to TRBD1 covers 7 bases. CDR1 and CDR2 from the germline V gene are MNHEY and SMNVEV (reference sequence). CDR3 length: 14 residues. V was clipped by 0 bases and J by 3 bases; unmatched bases: 2. This CDR3 reads CASSLSGQHYEQYF. CDR3 DNA: TGTGCCAGCAGTTTATCGGGACAGCACTACGAGCAGTACTTC.

This clonotype was observed many times. The V call is TRBV20-1, the J call TRBJ2-3; 12 positions agree with TRBD2. Germline values: CDR1 DFQATT, CDR2 SNEGSKA (reference sequence). Trimming took 5 bases from V and 4 from J; bases not matched to a gene: 4. CDR3 length: 14 amino acids. CDR3 nucleotides: TGCAGTGCTCCTAGCGGGAGGGCCCCAGATACGCAGTATTTT. Its protein product is CSAPSGRAPDTQYF.

This clonotype was counted many times. V gene TRBV7-8 combines with J gene TRBJ2-2; D may be TRBD1 (5 bases). Deletions cut 8 bases from V and 8 bases from J, with 12 bases between. This CDR3 has 12 amino acids. Germline CDR1 reads SGHVS; CDR2 reads FQNEAQ. This chain's CDR3 is CASGPGQGELFF. CDR3 coding DNA: TGTGCCAGCGGACCAGGGCAGGGGGAGCTGTTTTTT.

The chain links TRBV5-1 to TRBJ2-1; D unresolved. Trimming shortened V by 0 bases and J by 3 bases, and 4 bases separated the two germline ends. Germline V lookup: CDR1 SGHRS, CDR2 YFSETQ. This CDR3 region has 13 residues. CDR3 nucleotide sequence: TGCGCCAGCAGCTTGGGGGACTACAATGAGCAGTTCTTC. Protein: CASSLGDYNEQFF.

This clonotype was observed many times. V is TRBV20-1 and J is TRBJ1-3; D gene unclear. Germline values: CDR1 DFQATT, CDR2 SNEGSKA (reference sequence). The CDR3 has 13 amino acids. V shed 3 bases and J shed 0 bases, with 6 bases lying between them. In DNA form, the CDR3 reads TGCAGTGCTAGGCGGTTCTCTGGAAACACCATATATTTT. Its translation: CSARRFSGNTIYF.

This clonotype was picked up many times. This chain uses TRBV10-3 with TRBJ1-1; D not certain. Germline loops: CDR1 ENHRY, CDR2 SYGVKD. The CDR3 runs 14 residues. V was shortened by 4 bases and J by 4 bases, with 13 bases between the two germline ends. CDR3 DNA: TGTGCCATCAGTGCGAGGCTGGAAGGCACTGAAGCTTTCTTT. This encodes CAISARLEGTEAFF.

Comments on this clonotype: A much larger clone lies one base from this, so it may be a read error. The CDR3 sequence is CASSLLQGYEQYF. The CDR3, as DNA: TGTGCCAGCAGTTTATTGCAGGGCTACGAGCAGTACTTC. The gene calls are TRBV27 and TRBJ2-7; D may be TRBD1 (5 bases). The CDR3 is 13 residues long. V dropped 1 base and J dropped 3 bases, with 7 bases sitting between them. Germline V gene sequence: CDR1 MNHEY, CDR2 SMNVEV (reference sequence).

There are many counts of this clonotype. This chain uses TRBV29-1 with TRBJ2-1, with unresolved D. Per germline, CDR1 SQVTM and CDR2 ANQGSEA. The CDR3 runs to 14 residues. Trimming removed 0 bases from V and 2 bases from J, with 8 bases in between. The CDR3 protein is CSVEERATYNEQFF. The CDR3 DNA reads as TGCAGCGTTGAAGAAAGGGCAACCTACAATGAGCAGTTCTTC.

The chain employs TRBV3-1 and TRBJ1-1; D is perhaps TRBD1 (6 bases). The CDR3 is made up of 16 amino acids. Per the germline V gene, CDR1 is LGHDT and CDR2 is YNNKEL (reference sequence). Trimming removed 1 base from V and 1 base from J, with 13 bases in between. CDR3 residues: CASSQGHRVPNTEAFF. The CDR3 nucleotides read TGTGCCAGCAGCCAAGGTCACAGGGTACCGAACACTGAAGCTTTCTTT.

The chain couples TRBV28 to TRBJ2-1, with 11 bases fitting TRBD2. The V gene end was trimmed by 7 bases and the J gene end by 5 bases; junction bases not matched to a gene: 19. This CDR3 has 19 residues. Germline V gene lookup returns CDR1 MDHEN and CDR2 SYDVKM. The CDR3 nucleotides are TGTGCCAGCATTGGGAACCCAACTAGCGGGAGACGAGCACACAATGAGCAGTTCTTC. The encoded protein is CASIGNPTSGRRAHNEQFF.

This clonotype has at least ten counts. The chain uses TRBV7-7 and TRBJ2-1; no clear D. The germline V and J ends were trimmed by 2 bases and 6 bases, with 17 bases remaining between them. The CDR3 is made up of 16 amino acids. CDR1 is SSHAT and CDR2 is FNYEAQ in the germline V gene (reference sequence). The DNA of the CDR3 is TGTGCCAGCAGCTTATTCGTCGGTATGGAAAGCAATGAGCAGTTCTTC. Protein sequence: CASSLFVGMESNEQFF. Complete variable domain (other parts from reference TRBV7-7 and TRBJ2-1): GAGVSQSPRYKVTKRGQDVTLRCDPISSHATLYWYQQALGQGPEFLTYFNYEAQPDKSGLPSDRFSAERPEGSISTLTIQRTEQRDSAMYRCASSLFVGMESNEQFFGPGTRLTVL.

The rearrangement joins TRBV5-4 to TRBJ2-3; D unresolved. The CDR3 runs to 12 residues. The ends were cut back, 2 bases at V and 7 bases at J, with 8 bases in the middle. CDR1 is SGHNT, CDR2 YYREEE, per germline (reference sequence). The CDR3 nucleotides are TGTGCCAGCAGCTTTGGTCCTAATACGCAGTATTTT. As protein: CASSFGPNTQYF.

This clonotype has more than one count but fewer than ten. This CDR3 is CASSRTASTDTQYF. The CDR3, as DNA: TGTGCCAGCAGTCGGACGGCCAGCACAGATACGCAGTATTTT. The chain has TRBV25-1 and TRBJ2-3; the D is unclear. The CDR3 sequence is 14 residues long. Germline lookup yields CDR1 MGHDK and CDR2 SYGVNS. With 5 bases removed from V and 0 bases from J, the gap between germline ends came to 9 bases.

Many counts were recorded for this clonotype. J is TRBJ2-3 and V is TRBV20-1; 7 nucleotides align to TRBD2. V shed 5 bases and J 3 bases; nucleotides not matched to a gene: 11. This CDR3 is built from 15 residues. In germline, CDR1 is DFQATT, CDR2 SNEGSKA (reference sequence). CDR3 amino acids: CSARRLAGPTDTQYF. The DNA of the CDR3 is TGCAGTGCTCGAAGACTAGCAGGTCCAACAGATACGCAGTATTTT.

Only a few counts were recorded for this clonotype. The V call is TRBV18, the J call TRBJ2-7; D remains unclear. Germline values: CDR1 KGHSH, CDR2 LQKENI. Between the trimmed V and J ends, which lost 4 bases and 6 bases, there was a span of 13 bases. This CDR3 is built from 13 residues. The DNA of the CDR3 is TGTGCCAGCTCACTATTCAAGTGGTCCGAGCAGTACTTC. Translating gives CASSLFKWSEQYF.

The gene calls are TRBV4-2 and TRBJ2-1; D ambiguous. The CDR3 spans 19 residues. Germline V CDR1 and CDR2: LGHNA, YNFKEQ. V shed 0 bases and J shed 3 bases, with 21 bases lying between them. The CDR3 loop is CASSQDLSPLSPLYNEQFF. For the CDR3, the DNA is TGTGCCAGCAGCCAAGATCTTTCTCCTCTAAGCCCCCTCTACAATGAGCAGTTCTTC.

In this sample, this clonotype turned up many times. V gene TRBV7-2 combines with J gene TRBJ2-3, with 14 positions matching TRBD2. Trimming cost V 4 bases and J 7 bases; bases outside gene matches: 4. In germline, CDR1 is SGHTA, CDR2 FQGNSA. There are 15 residues in the CDR3. The CDR3 nucleotides read TGTGCCAGCAGCTCGACTAGCGGGGGGGCCTATACGCAGTATTTT. This codes for CASSSTSGGAYTQYF.

V gene TRBV29-1 combines with J gene TRBJ1-1; weak D call: TRBD1 (5 bases). The CDR3 spans 15 residues. The germline V gene encodes CDR1 SQVTM and CDR2 ANQGSEA. Trimming took 6 bases from V and 1 from J, leaving 18 bases between them. CDR3 protein: CSVRAVAGKNTEAFF. The CDR3 DNA is TGCAGCGTCAGGGCCGTCGCGGGGAAGAACACTGAAGCTTTCTTT.

The rearrangement joins TRBV20-1 to TRBJ2-5; 10 bases match TRBD1. CDR1 is DFQATT, CDR2 SNEGSKA, per germline (reference sequence). CDR3 size: 15 residues. J lost 5 bases, V lost 1 base, and 7 bases had no gene match. The CDR3 region has the DNA TGCAGTGCTAGAGGGTCGGGACAGGGGACTGAGACCCAGTACTTC. It translates to CSARGSGQGTETQYF.

The gene calls are TRBV7-6 and TRBJ2-7; D uncertain. The CDR3 is 15 amino acids. V shed 1 base and J shed 2 bases, with 12 bases lying between them. From germline, CDR1 is SGHVS and CDR2 FNYEAQ. The CDR3 sequence: CASSLGPLSTYEQYF. As DNA, the CDR3 is TGTGCCAGCAGCTTAGGACCCCTATCCACCTACGAGCAGTACTTC.

The CDR3 nucleotides read TGCAGTGCTAGAGATGGGGGACTAGCGGGAGGATTCACCGGGGAGCTGTTTTTT. Protein sequence: CSARDGGLAGGFTGELFF. The chain recombines TRBV20-1 with TRBJ2-2, with 15 bases that match TRBD2. The CDR3 has 18 amino acids. The V gene end was trimmed by 0 bases and the J gene end by 4 bases; junction bases not matched to a gene: 6. Germline V lookup: CDR1 DFQATT, CDR2 SNEGSKA (reference sequence).

This sequence joins TRBV7-2 and TRBJ2-1; 12 positions match TRBD2. The CDR3 loop spans 15 amino acids. Germline CDR1 and CDR2: SGHTA and FQGNSA. V lost 6 bases, J lost 9 bases, and 9 bases stayed unmatched. The DNA for the CDR3 is TGTGCCAGCAGTCGTCTAGCGGGGGGGCCGGGTGAGCAGTTCTTC. Protein: CASSRLAGGPGEQFF.